This is a list of T cell receptor beta chains from one sample in a study of cytomegalovirus exposure and HLA in healthy donors. Sequencing used immunoSEQ multiplex PCR; TCRdb keeps in-frame clones, though not all of them. The sample yields about 89,000 clones, around 83% seen once. The source material was PBMCs. Receptors originate from a female donor in good health and CMV-seropositive. Each CDR3 is given with its conserved first and last residue. The order of the fields is J gene, D gene, clone size, V gene, CDR3 protein, CDR3 DNA. The D gene is left open where the match is weak. Expanded clones are given a class, and other clones once, few, many or no size at all.

TRBJ2-7 TRBD1 . TRBV29-1 CSVEGATGENYEQYF TGCAGCGTTGAGGGGGCGACAGGGGAGAACTACGAGCAGTACTTC
TRBJ1-5 TRBD1 . TRBV5-6 CASSLGMTGNQPQHF TGTGCCAGCAGCTTGGGAATGACAGGGAATCAGCCCCAGCATTTT
TRBJ1-5 TRBD1 . TRBV2 CASTPGTASNQPQHF TGTGCCAGCACCCCAGGGACAGCTAGCAATCAGCCCCAGCATTTT
TRBJ2-7 . . TRBV25-1 CASSESWSYEQYF TGTGCCAGCAGTGAATCTTGGTCCTACGAGCAGTACTTC
TRBJ2-1 TRBD1 few TRBV29-1 CSGTGLSYNEQFF TGCAGCGGGACAGGGTTATCCTACAATGAGCAGTTCTTC
TRBJ1-1 . . TRBV11-1 CASSDDWEAFF TGTGCCAGCAGCGATGACTGGGAAGCTTTCTTT
TRBJ1-2 . . TRBV7-9 CASSLDGYGYTF TGTGCCAGCAGCTTAGACGGCTATGGCTACACCTTC
TRBJ1-2 . . TRBV29-1 CSVARSYGYTF TGCAGCGTTGCTCGCAGCTATGGCTACACCTTC
TRBJ2-1 TRBD1 once TRBV2 CARSDRTGGSYNEQFF TGTGCCCGCAGTGATAGAACAGGGGGCTCCTACAATGAGCAGTTCTTC
TRBJ1-1 . few TRBV6-5 CASSYTATEAFF TGTGCCAGCAGTTATACAGCCACTGAAGCTTTCTTT
TRBJ2-1 TRBD1 few TRBV19 CASSSGTGGWNEQFF TGTGCCAGTAGCTCCGGGACAGGGGGCTGGAATGAGCAGTTCTTC
TRBJ2-7 TRBD2 . TRBV6-1 CASTWGGESYEQYF TGTGCCAGCACCTGGGGAGGGGAATCGTACGAGCAGTACTTC
TRBJ2-5 TRBD2 . TRBV5-1 CASSLEAGGPGETQYF TGCGCCAGCAGCTTGGAGGCGGGGGGGCCTGGAGAGACCCAGTACTTC
TRBJ2-7 TRBD2 . TRBV10-1 CASSPTTGTSGSGAYEQYF TGCGCCAGCAGTCCGACAACCGGGACTAGCGGGAGCGGGGCTTACGAGCAGTACTTC
TRBJ2-7 TRBD2 . TRBV7-2 CASSLDGSGGYEQYF TGTGCCAGCAGCTTAGATGGTAGCGGGGGCTACGAGCAGTACTTC
TRBJ2-3 TRBD2 . TRBV9 CASSVWEGPSTDTQYF TGTGCCAGCAGCGTATGGGAGGGCCCGAGCACAGATACGCAGTATTTT
TRBJ1-2 . once TRBV5-1 CASKSGGDYGYTF TGCGCCAGCAAGTCGGGGGGGGATTATGGCTACACCTTC
TRBJ1-5 . . TRBV20-1 CSASSPGTQHF TGCAGTGCTTCAAGCCCCGGGACCCAGCATTTT
TRBJ2-7 TRBD1 . TRBV6-1 CASSARDRGRREQYF TGTGCCAGCAGCGCTCGGGACAGGGGGCGTCGGGAGCAGTACTTC
TRBJ2-7 TRBD2 . TRBV7-6 CASSLGPLERGASYEQYF TGTGCCAGCAGCTTAGGGCCTTTGGAGCGGGGGGCCTCCTACGAGCAGTACTTC
TRBJ2-2 TRBD1 . TRBV19 CASRMGTANTGELFF TGTGCCAGTAGGATGGGGACAGCGAACACCGGGGAGCTGTTTTTT
TRBJ2-2 . . TRBV9 CASSATGRRANTGELFF TGTGCCAGCAGCGCTACAGGGCGTCGGGCTAACACCGGGGAGCTGTTTTTT